This T cell receptor (beta chain) was sequenced for a study of blood T cell repertoires in COVID-19. About the research overall: Material from acute and convalescent COVID-19 was sourced from the United States, Italy and Spain.

Adults between roughly 18 and 95 years of age took part from 20 to 25 US areas. In Cohort 3, a recovered donor had either two negative PCRs, clearance, or symptom resolution. CDR3 size: 16 residues. With V trimmed by 0 bases and J by 1 base, 5 bases remained unmatched. CDR1 and CDR2 from the germline V gene are SGHTS and YDEGEE. Methods used by the authors: The authors estimated nucleated cell counts from reference gene primer amplification. Assay used: immunoSEQ multiplex PCR; TCRdb lists only in-frame clones, some missing. V and J calls and clone size are those listed in that table; D and trimming were worked out from the DNA. Among around 400,000 clones listed, just under 90% were seen once.

The chain employs TRBV5-8 and TRBJ1-1, with 8 positions matching TRBD1. This receptor was identified in a woman in her 30s who had recovered from COVID-19. The material sequenced was PBMCs or T cells enriched from blood (not recorded which). The CDR3 is CASSLAGTGGNTEAFF. The CDR3 DNA sequence: TGTGCCAGCAGCTTGGCTGGAACAGGGGGGAACACTGAAGCTTTCTTT.